These 25 T cell receptor beta chains share one sample of origin, sequenced in a study of T cells expressing NK-cell markers. TCRdb re-called the 5' RACE reads; one entry per CDR3 protein, DNA not given. In total, the table holds 350,000 to 500,000 distinct CDR3 sequences. The material sequenced was blood T cells: a sorted CD56 or NKG2C T cell subset, CD4+ or CD8+ T cells, or bulk PBMC T cells (not recorded which). The source of these receptors is a woman aged 18-70 years in good health.

The rearrangement joins TRBV7-7 to TRBJ2-5; the TRBD1 assignment by TCRdb is unverifiable without DNA. The CDR3 extends over 15 amino acids. CDR1 and CDR2 from the germline V gene are SSHAT and FNYEAQ (reference sequence). CDR3 protein: CASSLAGGGQETQYF.

The chain links TRBV6-5 to TRBJ2-3; TCRdb's D call, TRBD1, is unchecked because there is no DNA. Germline CDR1 and CDR2: MNHEY and SVGAGI. This CDR3 has 17 amino acids. CDR3 amino acids: CASSYSGTERRTDTQYF.

The chain combines TRBV18 with TRBJ2-1. The CDR3 runs 12 residues. Germline values: CDR1 KGHSH, CDR2 LQKENI. The CDR3 region is CASSPQLGEQFF.

This chain joins TRBV12-3 or TRBV12-4 and TRBJ1-5; the TCRdb D gene call, TRBD1, has no DNA to confirm it. The CDR3 contains 15 residues. CDR3 region: CASSETRQGSQPQHF.

The chain is built from TRBV7-9 and TRBJ2-7; absent DNA, TCRdb's TRBD1 call cannot be checked. This CDR3 comprises 14 residues. Germline CDR1 SEHNR, CDR2 FQNEAQ (reference sequence). The CDR3 loop is CASSFSTGYYEQYF.

The CDR3 reads CASSGRSRLEAFF. This chain uses TRBV7-9 with TRBJ1-1. Germline CDR1 reads SEHNR; CDR2 reads FQNEAQ (reference sequence). This CDR3 comprises 13 residues.

This chain uses TRBV4-1 with TRBJ2-1. Germline CDR1 is MGHRA and CDR2 is YSYEKL. The CDR3 is 13 amino acids. The CDR3 loop is CASSQGRDNEQFF.

This rearrangement joins TRBV6-1 to TRBJ2-5; TCRdb's D call, TRBD2, is unchecked because there is no DNA. The CDR3 is made up of 16 amino acids. Germline values: CDR1 MNHNS, CDR2 SASEGT. The CDR3 sequence: CASRRLAGATPETQYF.

The rearrangement joins TRBV6-1 to TRBJ2-7; TCRdb's D call of TRBD2 is untestable without DNA. The CDR3 length is 15 residues. The germline gives CDR1 MNHNS, CDR2 SASEGT. The chain's CDR3 is CASRETSGRSYEQYF.

This chain connects TRBV27 to TRBJ2-7. Germline CDR1 MNHEY, CDR2 SMNVEV (reference sequence). The CDR3 is 13 residues long. The CDR3 is CASSRRELVEQYF.

CDR3: CASSHWASGNEQFF. V gene TRBV3-1 combines with J gene TRBJ2-1; absent DNA, TCRdb's TRBD2 call cannot be checked. CDR1 and CDR2 from the germline V gene are LGHDT and YNNKEL (reference sequence). This CDR3 is built from 14 residues.

The V gene is TRBV19, the J gene TRBJ1-1; TCRdb gives TRBD1 as the D gene, but with no DNA this cannot be confirmed. Germline CDR1 and CDR2: LNHDA and SQIVND (reference sequence). The CDR3 loop spans 15 amino acids. CDR3 sequence reads: CASIRGAGRNTEAFF.

The chain carries TRBV12-3 or TRBV12-4 and TRBJ2-2; the TCRdb D gene call, TRBD1, has no DNA to confirm it. This CDR3 region has 12 residues. This CDR3 reads CASRWGAGELFF.

This sequence joins TRBV7-2 and TRBJ2-1; TCRdb's D call, TRBD2, is unchecked because there is no DNA. Looked up from germline, CDR1 is SGHTA and CDR2 is FQGNSA. This CDR3 region has 14 residues. CDR3 sequence reads: CASSLRRDSSEQFF.

The rearrangement joins TRBV6-6 to TRBJ2-7. There are 13 residues in the CDR3. Germline-derived CDR1 and CDR2 are MNHNY and SVGAGI (reference sequence). CDR3 sequence reads: CAGAHNLIDDQYF.

V usage is TRBV7-2 and J usage is TRBJ1-5. The CDR3 consists of 12 residues. Germline CDR1 reads SGHTA; CDR2 reads FQGNSA. CDR3 in amino acids: CASSPFDQPQHF.

This chain uses TRBV12-5 with TRBJ1-2. CDR1 is LGHNT, CDR2 FRNRAP, per germline. The CDR3 is 13 amino acids. The chain's CDR3 is CASGFGGRYGYTF.

This chain uses TRBV7-3 with TRBJ2-5; lacking DNA, the TRBD2 call made by TCRdb goes unchecked. The germline V gene encodes CDR1 SGHTA and CDR2 FQGTGA. This CDR3 contains 15 residues. The CDR3 is CASSSESGPKETQYF.

The CDR3 spells CSASETGAHGYTF. The chain joins TRBV20-1 to TRBJ1-2; the D gene TCRdb calls, TRBD1, cannot be checked with no DNA. The CDR3 is 13 residues long. Germline assignment: CDR1 DFQATT and CDR2 SNEGSKA (reference sequence).

The chain carries TRBV19 and TRBJ2-1; TCRdb calls TRBD2, which cannot be checked without DNA. The CDR3 length is 16 residues. Germline V gives CDR1 LNHDA, CDR2 SQIVND (reference sequence). This CDR3 reads CASSTDLGLAGGEQFF.

The chain joins TRBV29-1 to TRBJ2-1; TCRdb outputs TRBD2, but without DNA this stays unchecked. This CDR3 contains 15 residues. Germline loops: CDR1 SQVTM, CDR2 ANQGSEA. This chain's CDR3 is CSALGASGGDNEQFF.

The chain carries TRBV7-3 and TRBJ1-6; absent DNA, TCRdb's TRBD1 call cannot be checked. Germline V CDR1 and CDR2: SGHTA, FQGTGA. The CDR3 spans 14 residues. CDR3 sequence reads: CASSEVGGDSPLHF.

Here the CDR3 reads CSVQRSGANVLTF. V and J are TRBV29-1 and TRBJ2-6. The germline CDR1 and CDR2 sequences are SQVTM and ANQGSEA. The length of the CDR3 is 13 residues.

The chain combines TRBV6-2 or TRBV6-3 with TRBJ2-2; as DNA is missing, the TRBD1 call by TCRdb cannot be tested. The CDR3 spans 20 residues. Germline CDR1 MNHEY, CDR2 SVGEGT. CDR3 region: CASPRPGVDRPNLNTGELFF.

This rearrangement joins TRBV5-1 to TRBJ1-5. Germline CDR1 SGHRS, CDR2 YFSETQ. The length of the CDR3 is 14 residues. This CDR3 is CASSLELGLGPQHF.